These 25 T cell receptor beta chains were all obtained from the same sample, sequenced in a study of beta chain features in type 1 diabetes. The whole isolated RNA underwent reverse transcription, so sequencing captured expressed TCRB transcripts. Clones were read by immunoSEQ multiplex PCR, and TCRdb kept only the in-frame ones, dropping some. The table includes a few hundred thousand clones, roughly 13% detected once. Study conclusions and caveats: Type 1 diabetes patients showed a moderate but significant shortening of TCRB CDR3s in all four CD4+ subsets.

No antigens are known for them. The material sequenced was naive CD4+ T cells from blood. These receptors all stem from a man aged 25 to 40 with type 1 diabetes.

This clone was recorded a few times. The chain employs TRBV7-2 and TRBJ2-1, with 8 bases identical to TRBD2. This CDR3 region has 14 residues. Unmatched junction bases numbered 6, after V lost 5 bases and J lost 6 bases. Germline-derived CDR1 and CDR2 are SGHTA and FQGNSA. CDR3 coding DNA: TGTGCCAGCAGCGGAGCGGGAGCGGTCAATGAGCAGTTCTTC. Encoded protein: CASSGAGAVNEQFF.

The V gene is TRBV7-2, the J gene TRBJ1-5; 10 nucleotides align to TRBD1. The germline V gene encodes CDR1 SGHTA and CDR2 FQGNSA. The CDR3 length is 13 residues. V dropped 9 bases and J dropped 7; count of bases not matched to a gene: 6. CDR3 nucleotides: TGTGCCAGTTCCCGGGACAGGGGACAGCCCCAGCATTTT. Encoded protein: CASSRDRGQPQHF.

This clone has only a few counts. The chain uses TRBV30 and TRBJ2-4; no clear D. V shed 3 bases and J shed 6 bases, with 6 bases lying between them. Looked up from germline, CDR1 is GTSNPN and CDR2 is SVGIG (reference sequence). The CDR3 is 11 residues long. The CDR3 DNA follows: TGTGCCTGGAGCACGGGAAACATTCAGTACTTC. It is translated as CAWSTGNIQYF.

The chain uses TRBV28 and TRBJ2-1; 7 bases match TRBD1. V dropped 4 bases and J dropped 3; count of bases not matched to a gene: 6. CDR1 is MDHEN and CDR2 is SYDVKM in the germline V gene. The CDR3 is made up of 15 amino acids. The CDR3 sequence is CASSYTGDLYNEQFF. The CDR3 DNA is TGTGCCAGCAGTTATACAGGGGATCTCTACAATGAGCAGTTCTTC.

This clone was counted between two and nine times. The gene calls are TRBV9 and TRBJ1-1; D gene uncertain. This CDR3 is 13 amino acids long. Trimming cost V 0 bases and J 6 bases, with 9 bases left between them. The germline gives CDR1 SGDLS, CDR2 YYNGEE. CDR3 residues: CASSVAEGSEAFF. The CDR3, as DNA: TGTGCCAGCAGCGTAGCTGAGGGTTCTGAAGCTTTCTTT.

This clone has just a few counts. The chain uses TRBV6-4 and TRBJ2-5; perhaps TRBD2 as D (6 bases). The CDR3 is 13 residues long. Trimming stripped 10 bases from V and 7 bases from J, with 19 bases between. Germline V gene data show CDR1 as MRHNA and CDR2 as SNTAGT. CDR3 sequence reads: CATLDRRRGTQYF. DNA for the CDR3: TGTGCCACCCTTGACCGGAGGAGGGGGACCCAGTACTTC.

This clone came up a few times. The V gene is TRBV29-1, the J gene TRBJ1-5; the D gene is possibly TRBD1 (5 bases). The CDR3 covers 14 residues. V lost 6 bases and J 3 bases, leaving 15 bases between the germline ends. The germline V gene has CDR1 SQVTM and CDR2 ANQGSEA. CDR3 sequence (DNA): TGCAGCGTGGGGGGAATTGGGGCCAATCAGCCCCAGCATTTT. It yields the protein CSVGGIGANQPQHF.

The chain links TRBV2 to TRBJ2-7, with D possibly being TRBD1 (6 bases). There are 15 residues in the CDR3. CDR1 and CDR2 (germline): SNHLY, FYNNEI. Trimming stripped 7 bases from V and 0 bases from J, with 16 bases between. CDR3 DNA: TGTGCCAGCATCCCCCTCGACAGGCGCTCCTACGAGCAGTACTTC. Encoded protein: CASIPLDRRSYEQYF.

This clone was observed a few times. This chain uses TRBV5-4 with TRBJ1-1; TRBD1 aligns across 11 bases. This CDR3 is 16 amino acids long. Germline V gene sequence: CDR1 SGHNT, CDR2 YYREEE (reference sequence). With V trimmed by 5 bases and J by 5 bases, 11 bases remained unmatched. The CDR3 protein is CASSSGQGAWGTEAFF. For the CDR3, the DNA is TGTGCCAGCAGTTCTGGACAGGGGGCTTGGGGAACTGAAGCTTTCTTT. The entire variable domain, with the rest obtained from reference TRBV5-4 and TRBJ1-1, is as follows: ETGVTQSPTHLIKTRGQQVTLRCSSQSGHNTVSWYQQALGQGPQFIFQYYREEENGRGNFPPRFSGLQFPNYSSELNVNALELDDSALYLCASSSGQGAWGTEAFFGQGTRLTVV.

The V and J genes are TRBV18 and TRBJ1-2; D might be TRBD1 (6 bases). V was pared by 3 bases and J by 4 bases, with 15 bases between. The CDR3 extends over 15 amino acids. Germline lookup yields CDR1 KGHSH and CDR2 LQKENI. CDR3 sequence (DNA): TGTGCCAGCTCACCCCGGGCAGGGGAAGGCTATGGCTACACCTTC. Its translation: CASSPRAGEGYGYTF.

In the case of this clone: The sample has other DNA sequences that encode this CDR3 too. The chain links TRBV2 to TRBJ2-1; D may be TRBD1 (5 bases). The CDR3 consists of 13 residues. Germline loops: CDR1 SNHLY, CDR2 FYNNEI. Trimming removed 3 bases at V and 6 bases at J, with 9 bases between. The CDR3 bases are TGTGCCAGCAGTGAGGGGCAGGGCAATGAGCAGTTCTTC. Its translation: CASSEGQGNEQFF.

The chain uses TRBV2 and TRBJ1-4; tentative D call: TRBD1 (6 bases). Germline CDR1 and CDR2: SNHLY and FYNNEI. The V end lost 8 bases, the J end lost 5 bases, and 15 bases lay between the germline ends. The CDR3 loop spans 14 amino acids. CDR3 sequence (DNA): TGTGCCAGCTCCCGTGAACAGGGAAATGAAAAACTGTTTTTT. It is translated as CASSREQGNEKLFF.

The chain recombines TRBV7-3 with TRBJ2-1; 11 bases are a match to TRBD2. Germline-derived CDR1 and CDR2 are SGHTA and FQGTGA. The CDR3 length is 15 residues. V dropped 6 bases and J dropped 3; count of bases not matched to a gene: 4. This CDR3 reads CASSSTSGSYNEQFF. The DNA for the CDR3 is TGTGCCAGCAGTAGCACTAGCGGGAGCTACAATGAGCAGTTCTTC.

There are a few counts of this clone. The chain carries TRBV7-2 and TRBJ2-1; D is uncertain. CDR1 and CDR2 (germline): SGHTA, FQGNSA. Trimming removed 2 bases from V and 2 bases from J, with 10 bases in between. The CDR3 is made up of 15 amino acids. In DNA form, the CDR3 reads TGTGCCAGCAGCTTACTGGCGGTGGCCTACAATGAGCAGTTCTTC. Translation: CASSLLAVAYNEQFF.

The genes are TRBV5-6 and TRBJ2-7; possibly TRBD1 for D (6 bases). Trimming took off 4 bases at V and 3 bases at J, with 20 bases between the two ends. The CDR3 runs 16 residues. Germline CDR1 SGHDT, CDR2 YYEEEE. CDR3 DNA: TGTGCCAGCAGCGGAACTGGTGGGGGACAAGTCTACGAGCAGTACTTC. Amino acid sequence: CASSGTGGGQVYEQYF.

V usage is TRBV11-3 and J usage is TRBJ2-1; D is possibly TRBD1 (6 bases). V was cut by 1 base and J by 0 bases, with 16 bases left in between. CDR1 and CDR2 (germline): SGHNT, YENEEA. This CDR3 has 18 amino acids. CDR3 DNA sequence: TGTGCCAGCAGCTTAGGAGGCTGGGGACAAAGCTCCTACAATGAGCAGTTCTTC. Protein sequence: CASSLGGWGQSSYNEQFF. The variable domain in full, completed from reference TRBV11-3 and TRBJ2-1, reads EAGVVQSPRYKIIEKKQPVAFWCNPISGHNTLYWYLQNLGQGPELLIRYENEEAVDDSQLPKDRFSAERLKGVDSTLKIQPAELGDSAVYLCASSLGGWGQSSYNEQFFGPGTRLTVL.

The genes are TRBV5-1 and TRBJ1-5; no definite D call. The CDR3 sequence is 13 residues long. V was cut by 4 bases and J by 5 bases, with 10 bases left in between. The germline V gene has CDR1 SGHRS and CDR2 YFSETQ. This chain's CDR3 is CASSPGLDQPQHF. In nucleotides, the CDR3 is TGCGCCAGCAGCCCGGGTCTCGATCAGCCCCAGCATTTT.

This clone occurred a few times. Here the CDR3 DNA reads TGCAGCGCCGGACAGCACTCTGGAAACACCATATATTTT. Translated, it gives CSAGQHSGNTIYF. The chain combines TRBV29-1 with TRBJ1-3, with a tentative D call TRBD1 (6 bases). The V end lost 7 bases, the J end lost 0 bases, and 10 bases lay between the germline ends. CDR1 and CDR2 (germline): SQVTM, ANQGSEA. This CDR3 is 13 amino acids long.

CDR3 protein: CASSPVTELNTEAFF. CDR3 bases: TGTGCCAGCTCACCTGTGACAGAATTGAACACTGAAGCTTTCTTT. The gene calls are TRBV18 and TRBJ1-1, with D tentatively TRBD1 (5 bases). This CDR3 has 15 residues. CDR1 KGHSH and CDR2 LQKENI come from the germline V gene. Trimming shortened V by 3 bases and J by 0 bases, and 11 bases separated the two germline ends.

The chain recombines TRBV7-3 with TRBJ2-6; 7 bases fit TRBD2. The CDR3 is 19 amino acids. Germline CDR1 is SGHTA and CDR2 is FQGTGA. Germline trimming cut 5 bases from V and 0 bases from J; bases unmatched to any gene: 13. The CDR3 reads CASSPPFGGYFSGANVLTF. The DNA for the CDR3 is TGTGCCAGCAGCCCCCCCTTCGGGGGGTACTTCTCTGGGGCCAACGTCCTGACTTTC.

The V and J genes are TRBV7-9 and TRBJ1-1; the D gene is possibly TRBD1 (6 bases). Looked up from germline, CDR1 is SEHNR and CDR2 is FQNEAQ (reference sequence). This CDR3 is built from 16 residues. V was clipped by 5 bases and J by 7 bases, with 23 bases between them. The CDR3 here is CASSVFDTLSGDEAFF. As DNA, the CDR3 is TGTGCCAGCAGCGTATTCGACACCCTTTCAGGGGATGAAGCTTTCTTT. The full variable domain, its missing parts supplied by reference TRBV7-9 and TRBJ1-1, is DTGVSQNPRHKITKRGQNVTFRCDPISEHNRLYWYRQTLGQGPEFLTYFQNEAQLEKSRLLSDRFSAERPKGSFSTLEIQRTEQGDSAMYLCASSVFDTLSGDEAFFGQGTRLTVV.

The V and J genes are TRBV7-8 and TRBJ2-1, with D possibly matching TRBD2 (5 bases). Germline assignment: CDR1 SGHVS and CDR2 FQNEAQ. This CDR3 region has 12 residues. V dropped 6 bases and J dropped 9 bases, with 12 bases sitting between them. The chain's CDR3 is CASSNDYGEQFF. For the CDR3, the DNA is TGTGCCAGCAGTAACGACTACGGTGAGCAGTTCTTC.

This clone was seen a few times. The chain has TRBV30 and TRBJ2-5, with TRBD2 as a possible D gene (5 bases). Trimming cost V 0 bases and J 5 bases, with 10 bases left between them. The CDR3 sequence is 13 residues long. CDR1 is GTSNPN and CDR2 is SVGIG in the germline V gene (reference sequence). The CDR3 nucleotides read TGTGCCTGGAGTGTCGGGATTACGGAGACCCAGTACTTC. Protein: CAWSVGITETQYF.

V gene TRBV9 combines with J gene TRBJ2-2; D is possibly TRBD2 (6 bases). The germline V gene has CDR1 SGDLS and CDR2 YYNGEE. V was trimmed by 0 bases and J by 3 bases, leaving 12 bases between them. The CDR3 totals 16 residues. CDR3 region: CASSVVSLAYTGELFF. The DNA of the CDR3 is TGTGCCAGCAGCGTAGTATCTCTAGCGTACACCGGGGAGCTGTTTTTT.

The chain has TRBV28 and TRBJ2-7; the D gene is possibly TRBD2 (6 bases). The V end was cut by 6 bases, the J end by 0 bases, with 12 bases between. The CDR3 is 14 amino acids. Germline values: CDR1 MDHEN, CDR2 SYDVKM. CDR3 amino acids: CASRPRGSSYEQYF. Written as DNA, the CDR3 is TGTGCCAGCAGACCCCGGGGGAGCTCCTACGAGCAGTACTTC.